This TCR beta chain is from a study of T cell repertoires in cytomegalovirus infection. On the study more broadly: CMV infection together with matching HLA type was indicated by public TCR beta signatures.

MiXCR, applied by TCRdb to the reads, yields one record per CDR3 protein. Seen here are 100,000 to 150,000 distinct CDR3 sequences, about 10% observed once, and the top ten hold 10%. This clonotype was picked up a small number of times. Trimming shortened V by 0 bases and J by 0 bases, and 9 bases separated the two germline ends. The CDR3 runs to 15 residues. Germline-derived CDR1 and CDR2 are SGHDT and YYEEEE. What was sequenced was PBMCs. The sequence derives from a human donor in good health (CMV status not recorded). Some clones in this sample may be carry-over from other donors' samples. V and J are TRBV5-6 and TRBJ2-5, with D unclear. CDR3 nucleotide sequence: TGTGCCAGCAGCTTGGGACTGGCTAACCAAGAGACCCAGTACTTC. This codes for CASSLGLANQETQYF. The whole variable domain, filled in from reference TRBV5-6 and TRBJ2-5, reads DAGVTQSPTHLIKTRGQQVTLRCSPKSGHDTVSWYQQALGQGPQFIFQYYEEEERQRGNFPDRFSGHQFPNYSSELNVNALLLGDSALYLCASSLGLANQETQYFGPGTRLLVL.